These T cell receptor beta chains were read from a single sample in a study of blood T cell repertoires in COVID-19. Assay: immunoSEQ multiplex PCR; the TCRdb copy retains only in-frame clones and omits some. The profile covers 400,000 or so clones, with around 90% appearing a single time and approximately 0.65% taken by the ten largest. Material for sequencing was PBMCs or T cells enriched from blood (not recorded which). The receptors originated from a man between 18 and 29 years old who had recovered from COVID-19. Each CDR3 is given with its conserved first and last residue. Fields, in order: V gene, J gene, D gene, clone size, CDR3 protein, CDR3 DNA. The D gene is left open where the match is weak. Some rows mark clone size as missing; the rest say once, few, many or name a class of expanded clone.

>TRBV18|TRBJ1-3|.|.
CASSPRRPAGSSGNTIYF
TGTGCCAGCTCACCACGCAGACCCGCGGGAAGCTCTGGAAACACCATATATTTT
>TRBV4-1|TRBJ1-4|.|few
CASSLGGNEKLFF
TGCGCCAGCAGCCTGGGAGGGAATGAAAAACTGTTTTTT
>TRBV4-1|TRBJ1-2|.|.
CASSPRVVAVNYGYTF
TGCGCCAGCAGCCCCAGGGTGGTCGCAGTCAACTATGGCTACACCTTC
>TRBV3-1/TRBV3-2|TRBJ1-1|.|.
CASSQWGVNTEAFF
TGTGCCAGCAGCCAGTGGGGCGTAAACACTGAAGCTTTCTTT
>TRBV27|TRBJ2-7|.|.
CASKSGGQPYEQYF
TGTGCCAGCAAGTCCGGAGGGCAGCCCTACGAGCAGTACTTC
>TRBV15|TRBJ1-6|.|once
CATSINRVGSPLHF
TGTGCCACCAGCATTAACAGGGTTGGTTCACCCCTCCACTTT
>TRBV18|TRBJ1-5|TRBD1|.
CASSPGTGLQPQHF
TGTGCCAGCTCACCCGGGACAGGATTGCAGCCCCAGCATTTT
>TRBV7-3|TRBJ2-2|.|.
CASSPDSFINTGELFF
TGTGCCAGCAGCCCCGACAGTTTTATCAACACCGGGGAGCTGTTTTTT
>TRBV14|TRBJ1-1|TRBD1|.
CASSATGGSTEAFF
TGTGCCAGCAGCGCAACAGGGGGGTCAACTGAAGCTTTCTTT
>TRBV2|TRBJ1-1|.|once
CASRGGAGNTEAFF
TGTGCCAGCAGGGGGGGGGCAGGGAACACTGAAGCTTTCTTT
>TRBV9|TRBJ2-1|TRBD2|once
CASSVTAGEKNEQFF
TGTGCCAGCAGCGTAACAGCGGGAGAGAAAAATGAGCAGTTCTTC
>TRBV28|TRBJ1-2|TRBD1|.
CASSFPTGGKYGYTF
TGTGCCAGCAGTTTCCCAACAGGGGGCAAATATGGCTACACCTTC
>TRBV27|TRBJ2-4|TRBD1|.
CASSARTGIAKNIQYF
TGTGCCAGCAGTGCCCGGACAGGGATAGCCAAAAACATTCAGTACTTC
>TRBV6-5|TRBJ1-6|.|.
CASSRGREAPLHF
TGTGCCAGCAGTAGGGGCAGGGAAGCACCCCTCCACTTT
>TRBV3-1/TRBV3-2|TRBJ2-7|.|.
CASSQGRGAEQYF
TGTGCCAGCAGCCAAGGACGCGGAGCCGAGCAGTACTTC
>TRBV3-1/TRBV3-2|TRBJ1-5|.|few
CASSQDGGGNQPQHF
TGTGCCAGCAGCCAAGATGGGGGGGGCAATCAGCCCCAGCATTTT
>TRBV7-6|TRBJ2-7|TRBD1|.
CASSLEGGRGYEQYF
TGTGCCAGCAGCTTAGAAGGGGGCAGAGGCTACGAGCAGTACTTC
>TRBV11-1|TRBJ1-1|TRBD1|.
CASSLGTGNTEAFF
TGTGCCAGCAGCTTAGGGACAGGGAACACTGAAGCTTTCTTT
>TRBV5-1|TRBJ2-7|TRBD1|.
CASSLGRGSYEQYF
TGCGCCAGCAGCTTAGGCAGGGGGAGCTACGAGCAGTACTTC
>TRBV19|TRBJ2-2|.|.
CASSPGVGGELFF
TGTGCCAGTAGCCCCGGAGTTGGCGGGGAGCTGTTTTTT
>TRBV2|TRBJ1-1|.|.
CASSVEGNTEAFF
TGTGCCAGCAGTGTGGAGGGGAACACTGAAGCTTTCTTT
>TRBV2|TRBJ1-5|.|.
CASSPDRLTGPQHF
TGTGCCAGCAGTCCTGACAGGTTAACGGGGCCCCAGCATTTT
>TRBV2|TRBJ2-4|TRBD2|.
CASTSRGTTSGGYIQYF
TGTGCCAGCACCTCGCGGGGGACGACTAGCGGGGGTTACATTCAGTACTTC
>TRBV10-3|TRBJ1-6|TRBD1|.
CAIAGQPNNSPLHF
TGTGCCATCGCGGGACAGCCTAATAATTCACCCCTCCACTTT
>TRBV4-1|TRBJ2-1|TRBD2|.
CASSQDSGGDYNEQFF
TGCGCCAGCAGCCAAGACTCCGGGGGGGATTACAATGAGCAGTTCTTC
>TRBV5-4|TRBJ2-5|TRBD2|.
CASSLPGGRETQYF
TGTGCCAGCAGCTTACCCGGCGGGAGGGAGACCCAGTACTTC
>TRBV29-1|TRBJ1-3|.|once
CSVLSSGNTIYF
TGCAGCGTCCTCAGCTCTGGAAACACCATATATTTT
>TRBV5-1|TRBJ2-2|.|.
CASTKEANTGELFF
TGCGCCAGCACCAAGGAGGCGAACACCGGGGAGCTGTTTTTT
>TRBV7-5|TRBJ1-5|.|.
CVRSFAGAQPQHF
TGTGTCAGAAGCTTTGCAGGGGCTCAGCCCCAGCATTTT
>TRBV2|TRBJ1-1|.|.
CASRPDKNTEAFF
TGTGCCAGCAGACCGGACAAGAACACTGAAGCTTTCTTT
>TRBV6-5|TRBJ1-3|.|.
CASKQKGDTIYF
TGTGCCAGCAAACAGAAAGGGGACACCATATATTTT
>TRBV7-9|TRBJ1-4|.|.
CASSPDPFRGSNEKLFF
TGTGCCAGCAGCCCAGATCCTTTCAGGGGCTCTAATGAAAAACTGTTTTTT